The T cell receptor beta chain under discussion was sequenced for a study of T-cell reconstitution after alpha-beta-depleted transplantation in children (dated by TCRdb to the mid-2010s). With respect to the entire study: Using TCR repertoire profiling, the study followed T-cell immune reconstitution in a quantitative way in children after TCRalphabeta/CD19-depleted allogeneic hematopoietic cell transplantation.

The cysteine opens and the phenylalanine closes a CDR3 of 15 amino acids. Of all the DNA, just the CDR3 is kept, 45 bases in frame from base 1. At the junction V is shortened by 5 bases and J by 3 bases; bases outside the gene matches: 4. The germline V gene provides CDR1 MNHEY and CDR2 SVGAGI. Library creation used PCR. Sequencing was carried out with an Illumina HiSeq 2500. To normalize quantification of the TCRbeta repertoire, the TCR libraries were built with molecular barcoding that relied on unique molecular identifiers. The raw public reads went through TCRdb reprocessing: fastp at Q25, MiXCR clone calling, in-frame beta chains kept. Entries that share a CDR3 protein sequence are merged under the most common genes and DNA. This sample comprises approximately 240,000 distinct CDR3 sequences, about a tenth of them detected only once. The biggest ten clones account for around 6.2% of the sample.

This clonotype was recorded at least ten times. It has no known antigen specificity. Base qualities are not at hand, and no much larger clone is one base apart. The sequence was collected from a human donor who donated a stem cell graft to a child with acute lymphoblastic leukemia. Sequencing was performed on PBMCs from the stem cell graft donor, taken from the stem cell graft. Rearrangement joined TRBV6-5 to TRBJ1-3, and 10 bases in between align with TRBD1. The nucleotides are TGTGCCAGCAGTCCCGACAGGGGGCATGGAAACACCATATATTTT. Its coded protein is CASSPDRGHGNTIYF.